This T cell receptor beta chain was identified in a study of patients and donors after allogeneic stem cell transplantation. MiXCR, applied by TCRdb to the RT-PCR reads, yields one record per CDR3 protein. There are around 17,000 distinct CDR3 sequences in the sample; roughly 27% occur only once, and around 39% lies in the top ten. The CDR3 has 13 residues. Germline CDR1 reads SGHRS; CDR2 reads YFSETQ. V was clipped by 3 bases and J by 6 bases; unmatched bases: 4. The chain employs TRBV5-1 and TRBJ1-2, with 8 bases matching TRBD1. The sequence came from a human donor who was either an allogeneic HSCT recipient or a stem cell or donor lymphocyte infusion donor (not recorded which). It is not recorded whose cells these are; they may come from a transplant donor. Input material: blood, either unsorted or a sorted T cell fraction (not recorded which). The CDR3 coding sequence is TGCGCCAGCAGCTCAACAGGGGGAGATGGCTACACCTTC. Its protein product is CASSSTGGDGYTF.